This TCR beta chain was recovered during a study of T cell changes during pregnancy in multiple sclerosis. Method: immunoSEQ multiplex PCR; TCRdb's copy keeps in-frame clones and lacks some. The table has about 87,000 clones, approximately 92% seen once. The CDR3 has 14 residues. With V trimmed by 6 bases and J by 3 bases, 6 bases remained unmatched. Germline V gene lookup returns CDR1 SGHRS and CDR2 YFSETQ. V usage is TRBV5-1 and J usage is TRBJ2-1; 7 nucleotides line up with TRBD2. The sequences come from peripheral blood, collected in the third trimester of pregnancy. The source is a female donor in good health, enrolled as a control in a pregnancy study. The CDR3 loop reads CASTPSGGYNEQFF. In DNA form, the CDR3 reads TGCGCCAGCACCCCCTCGGGGGGCTACAATGAGCAGTTCTTC.